The rows below give T cell receptor beta chains drawn from one sample of a study of blood T cells in healthy people across ages. TCRdb called the 5' RACE reads again in MiXCR, with one record for every CDR3 protein. Of about 780,000 distinct CDR3 sequences listed, around 24% were seen once; the top ten hold roughly 3.1%. The sample also formed part of further work on T cells of mothers and their children.

The sequencing input was blood. Receptor source: a boy aged 5-17 years in good health. CDR3s include the opening cysteine and the closing phenylalanine or tryptophan. D genes are given only for firm matches. Clone size is given for some rows only: seen once, a few or many times, or a class if the clone is expanded.

d_call,v_call,j_call,clone_size,cdr3_nt,cdr3_aa
TRBD2,TRBV5-1,TRBJ2-7,once,TGCGCCAGCAGCTTCCTAGCGGGAGATCGCGAGCAGTACTTC,CASSFLAGDREQYF
NA,TRBV20-1,TRBJ1-2,few,TGCAGTGCTAGAGATCTAGGGGTGGCGAACTATGGCTACACCTTC,CSARDLGVANYGYTF
NA,TRBV29-1,TRBJ2-5,NA,TGCAGCGTTGGGCACAGGCTTCAAGAGACCCAGCACTTC,CSVGHRLQETQHF
TRBD2,TRBV18,TRBJ2-1,NA,TGTGCCAGCTCACCGTCCCGGGACTATTACAATGAGCAGTTCTTC,CASSPSRDYYNEQFF
NA,TRBV2,TRBJ2-3,NA,TGTGCCAGCAGTGTAAGAGCTGCGGATACGCAGTATTTT,CASSVRAADTQYF
NA,TRBV25-1,TRBJ2-5,NA,TGTGCCAGCAGTGAATCCCAAGGACAGCAGCAAGAGACCCAGTACTTC,CASSESQGQQQETQYF
TRBD2,TRBV6-6,TRBJ2-1,NA,TGTGCCAGCAGTCAGGCGGAGGGGACTAGCACAGGCAATGAGCAGTTCTTC,CASSQAEGTSTGNEQFF
TRBD1,TRBV9,TRBJ2-6,NA,TGTGCCAGCAGCCCGAGACCGGACAGGGGTTCTGGGGCCAACGTCCTGACTTTC,CASSPRPDRGSGANVLTF
NA,TRBV12-3/TRBV12-4,TRBJ2-3,many,TGTGCCAGCAGTTTAGACCCTAGCACAGATACGCAGTATTTT,CASSLDPSTDTQYF
NA,TRBV4-3,TRBJ2-3,once,TGCGCCAGCAGCCAAGATGCGCAGGGAGGCCCAGATACGCAGTATTTT,CASSQDAQGGPDTQYF
NA,TRBV12-3/TRBV12-4,TRBJ1-2,few,TGTGCCAGCAGTGTCCCCGGGGCCTATGGCTACACCTTC,CASSVPGAYGYTF
NA,TRBV12-3/TRBV12-4,TRBJ1-1,NA,TGTGCCAGCAGTTCAGCCGGGACCCCGAGGATGAACACTGAAGCTTTCTTT,CASSSAGTPRMNTEAFF
TRBD1,TRBV3-1,TRBJ1-1,few,TGTGCCAGCAGCAAACCCGGGACAGGGAACACTGAAGCTTTCTTT,CASSKPGTGNTEAFF
NA,TRBV15,TRBJ1-1,NA,TGTGCCACCAGCAGGACTACAGATGAAGCTTTCTTT,CATSRTTDEAFF
TRBD1,TRBV20-1,TRBJ2-7,once,TGCAGTGTAGCGACAGGGTTGGACGAGCAGTACTTC,CSVATGLDEQYF
NA,TRBV12-3/TRBV12-4,TRBJ2-2,few,TGTGCCACCCGGGGAGGGGGCGAGTCGAACACCGGGGAGCTGTTTTTT,CATRGGGESNTGELFF
NA,TRBV20-1,TRBJ1-1,NA,TGCAGTGCTATCCCCCCAGGGAACACTGAAGCTTTCTTT,CSAIPPGNTEAFF
NA,TRBV7-3,TRBJ1-1,NA,TGTGCCAGCAGCTCGTCTGGGGCGGACACTGGAGCTTTCTTT,CASSSSGADTGAFF
NA,TRBV28,TRBJ1-4,NA,TGTGCCACCGGGGGCAGGGCCACTGAAAAACTGTTTTTT,CATGGRATEKLFF
NA,TRBV29-1,TRBJ2-6,NA,TGCAGCGTTGAAGATCATGGGACAAAGCCTGGGGCCAACGTCCTGACTTTC,CSVEDHGTKPGANVLTF
NA,TRBV28,TRBJ2-2,NA,TGTGCCAGCAGCTACAGAGGTGGTGGGGCCGGGGAGCTGTTTTTT,CASSYRGGGAGELFF
TRBD2,TRBV5-1,TRBJ2-3,once,TGCGCCAGCAGGTCTGTCGGGGGGGCCCCCACAGATACGCAGTATTTT,CASRSVGGAPTDTQYF
NA,TRBV6-1,TRBJ1-1,few,TGTGCCAGCAGTGAATTTATATTGACTGAAGCTTTCTTT,CASSEFILTEAFF
NA,TRBV20-1,TRBJ2-5,few,TGCAGTGCCGAACCCCCGGGACTTCTACGCGAGACCCAGTACTTC,CSAEPPGLLRETQYF
NA,TRBV7-2,TRBJ1-5,once,TGTGCCAGCAGCTTAGTTGTAGGGCCCAATCAGCCCCAGCATTTT,CASSLVVGPNQPQHF
NA,TRBV29-1,TRBJ2-1,few,TGCAGCGTTGTGGCAGGGTCAGCCTACAATGAGCAGTTCTTC,CSVVAGSAYNEQFF
NA,TRBV6-6,TRBJ2-7,NA,TGTGCCAGCAGCCACCAGGGCTCCGAGCAGTACTTC,CASSHQGSEQYF
NA,TRBV3-1,TRBJ1-2,many,TGTGCCAGCAACGGGGGGGGCAGAGTTGGCTACACCTTC,CASNGGGRVGYTF
NA,TRBV7-8,TRBJ2-7,NA,TGTGCCAGCAGCCCGATAGAAGCATACGAGCAGTACTTC,CASSPIEAYEQYF
NA,TRBV5-5,TRBJ2-7,few,TGTGCCAGCAGCCACCTCGACACCACCTACGAGCAGTACTTC,CASSHLDTTYEQYF
NA,TRBV27,TRBJ2-7,few,TGTGCCAGCAGTTTAGGGCGATACTCCTACGAGCAGTACTTC,CASSLGRYSYEQYF
NA,TRBV19,TRBJ2-1,NA,TGTGCCAGTAGTATAGTATTTGGCGGGGAGCAGTTCTTC,CASSIVFGGEQFF
TRBD2,TRBV12-3/TRBV12-4,TRBJ2-3,NA,TGTGCCAGCAGTCCGAGACCCGGGGGGGGCTCTTCGGATACGCAGTATTTT,CASSPRPGGGSSDTQYF
NA,TRBV6-4,TRBJ1-4,NA,TGTGCCAGCACCGCCGAGGGCAGGCCGGGGGAAAAACTGTTTTTT,CASTAEGRPGEKLFF
TRBD2,TRBV12-5,TRBJ2-5,few,TGTGCTAGTGGCACCTACTCCGGGACTAACCAAGAGACCCAGTACTTC,CASGTYSGTNQETQYF
NA,TRBV13,TRBJ2-1,few,TGTGCCAGCAGCCAGGGACAACGATACGATGAGCAGTTCTTC,CASSQGQRYDEQFF
NA,TRBV6-1,TRBJ1-2,NA,TGTGCCAGCAGTGCCCCGGGCAGGGATTATGGCTACACCTTC,CASSAPGRDYGYTF
NA,TRBV7-9,TRBJ2-3,few,TGTGCCAGCAGCTTAACCGCGACTAGGTACACAGATACGCAGTATTTT,CASSLTATRYTDTQYF
TRBD1,TRBV12-3/TRBV12-4,TRBJ2-7,few,TGTGCCAGCAGTCCAGGACAGGGAACCTACAAGCAGTACTTC,CASSPGQGTYKQYF